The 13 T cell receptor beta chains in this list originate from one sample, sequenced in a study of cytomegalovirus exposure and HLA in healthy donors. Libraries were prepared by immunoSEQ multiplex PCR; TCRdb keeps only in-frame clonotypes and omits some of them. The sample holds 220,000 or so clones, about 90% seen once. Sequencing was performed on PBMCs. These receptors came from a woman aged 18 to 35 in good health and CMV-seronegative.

CDR3 protein: CASKAGTTDTQYF. Here the CDR3 DNA reads TGTGCCAGCAAAGCGGGCACCACAGATACGCAGTATTTT. V gene TRBV2 combines with J gene TRBJ2-3; possibly TRBD2 for D (6 bases). This CDR3 comprises 13 residues. CDR1 is SNHLY, CDR2 FYNNEI, per germline. Trimming took 7 bases from V and 2 from J, leaving 10 bases between them.

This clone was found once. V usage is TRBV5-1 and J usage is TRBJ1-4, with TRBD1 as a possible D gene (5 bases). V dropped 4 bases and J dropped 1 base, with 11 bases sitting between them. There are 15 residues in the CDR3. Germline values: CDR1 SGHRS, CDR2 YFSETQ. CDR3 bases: TGCGCCAGCAGCCGGTGGGGGGAAACTAATGAAAAACTGTTTTTT. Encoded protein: CASSRWGETNEKLFF. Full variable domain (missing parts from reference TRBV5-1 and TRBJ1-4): KAGVTQTPRYLIKTRGQQVTLSCSPISGHRSVSWYQQTPGQGLQFLFEYFSETQRNKGNFPGRFSGRQFSNSRSEMNVSTLELGDSALYLCASSRWGETNEKLFFGSGTQLSVL.

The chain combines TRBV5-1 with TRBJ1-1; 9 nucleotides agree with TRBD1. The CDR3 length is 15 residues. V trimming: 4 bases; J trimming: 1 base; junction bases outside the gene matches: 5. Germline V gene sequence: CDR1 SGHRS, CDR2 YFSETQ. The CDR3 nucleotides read TGCGCCAGCAGCAATCGACAGGGGGGGAACACTGAAGCTTTCTTT. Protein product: CASSNRQGGNTEAFF.

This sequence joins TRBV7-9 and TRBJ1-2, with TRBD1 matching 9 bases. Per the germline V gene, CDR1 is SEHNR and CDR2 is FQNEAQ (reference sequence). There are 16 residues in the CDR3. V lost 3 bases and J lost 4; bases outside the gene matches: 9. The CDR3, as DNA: TGTGCCAGCAGCTTGAGTTCCGGGACAGGGCTCTATGGCTACACCTTC. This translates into CASSLSSGTGLYGYTF.

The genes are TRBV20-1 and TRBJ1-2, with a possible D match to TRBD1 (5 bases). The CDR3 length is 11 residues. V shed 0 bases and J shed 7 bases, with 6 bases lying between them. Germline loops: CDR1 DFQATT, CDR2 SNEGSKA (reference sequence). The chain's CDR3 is CSAREGVGYTF. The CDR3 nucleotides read TGCAGTGCTAGAGAAGGGGTTGGCTACACCTTC.

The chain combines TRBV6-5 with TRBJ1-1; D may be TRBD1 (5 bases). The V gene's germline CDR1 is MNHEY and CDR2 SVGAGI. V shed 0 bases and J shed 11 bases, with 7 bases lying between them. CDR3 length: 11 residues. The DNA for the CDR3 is TGTGCCAGCAGTTACTCCGGGACTGCTTTCTTT. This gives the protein CASSYSGTAFF.

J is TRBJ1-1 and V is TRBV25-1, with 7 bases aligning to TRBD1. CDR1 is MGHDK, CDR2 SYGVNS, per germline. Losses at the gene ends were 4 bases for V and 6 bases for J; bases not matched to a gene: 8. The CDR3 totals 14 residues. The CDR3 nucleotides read TGTGCCAGCAGTGGTTCCCGGGACAGTGCTGAAGCTTTCTTT. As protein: CASSGSRDSAEAFF.

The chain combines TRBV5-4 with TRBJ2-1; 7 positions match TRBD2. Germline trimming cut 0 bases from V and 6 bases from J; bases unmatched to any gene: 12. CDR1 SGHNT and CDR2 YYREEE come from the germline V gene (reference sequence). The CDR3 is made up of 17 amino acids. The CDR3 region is CASSLGVGAGVSNEQFF. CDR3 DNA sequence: TGTGCCAGCAGCTTGGGGGTCGGGGCGGGAGTGTCCAATGAGCAGTTCTTC.

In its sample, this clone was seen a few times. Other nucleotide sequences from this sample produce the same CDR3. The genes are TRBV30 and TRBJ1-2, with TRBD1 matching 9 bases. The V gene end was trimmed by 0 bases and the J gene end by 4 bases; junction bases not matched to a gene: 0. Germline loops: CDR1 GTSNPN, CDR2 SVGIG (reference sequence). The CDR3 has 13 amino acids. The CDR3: CAWSVGQGYGYTF. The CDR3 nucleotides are TGTGCCTGGAGTGTGGGACAGGGCTATGGCTACACCTTC.

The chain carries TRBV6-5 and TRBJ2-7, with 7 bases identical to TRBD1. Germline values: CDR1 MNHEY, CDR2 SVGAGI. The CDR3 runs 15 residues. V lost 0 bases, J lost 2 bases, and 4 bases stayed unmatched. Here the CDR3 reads CASSYSWTGAYEQYF. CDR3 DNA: TGTGCCAGCAGTTACTCCTGGACAGGAGCCTACGAGCAGTACTTC.

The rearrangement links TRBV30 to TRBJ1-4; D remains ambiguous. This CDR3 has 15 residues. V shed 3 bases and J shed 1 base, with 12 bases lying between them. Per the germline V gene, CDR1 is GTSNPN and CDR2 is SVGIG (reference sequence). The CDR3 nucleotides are TGTGCCTGGAGCCTTACTTCCGGAACTAATGAAAAACTGTTTTTT. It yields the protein CAWSLTSGTNEKLFF.

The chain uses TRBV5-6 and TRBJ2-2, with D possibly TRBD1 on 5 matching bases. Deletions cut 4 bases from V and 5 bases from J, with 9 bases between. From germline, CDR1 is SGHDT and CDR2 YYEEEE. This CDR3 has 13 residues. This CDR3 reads CASSITGTGELFF. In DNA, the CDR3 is TGTGCCAGCAGCATAACAGGAACCGGGGAGCTGTTTTTT.

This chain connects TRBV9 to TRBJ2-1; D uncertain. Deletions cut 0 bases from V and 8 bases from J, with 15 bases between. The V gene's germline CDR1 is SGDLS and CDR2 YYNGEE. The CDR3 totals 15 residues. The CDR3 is CASSVELSGAHEQFF. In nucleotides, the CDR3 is TGTGCCAGCAGCGTAGAACTATCTGGCGCACATGAGCAGTTCTTC.